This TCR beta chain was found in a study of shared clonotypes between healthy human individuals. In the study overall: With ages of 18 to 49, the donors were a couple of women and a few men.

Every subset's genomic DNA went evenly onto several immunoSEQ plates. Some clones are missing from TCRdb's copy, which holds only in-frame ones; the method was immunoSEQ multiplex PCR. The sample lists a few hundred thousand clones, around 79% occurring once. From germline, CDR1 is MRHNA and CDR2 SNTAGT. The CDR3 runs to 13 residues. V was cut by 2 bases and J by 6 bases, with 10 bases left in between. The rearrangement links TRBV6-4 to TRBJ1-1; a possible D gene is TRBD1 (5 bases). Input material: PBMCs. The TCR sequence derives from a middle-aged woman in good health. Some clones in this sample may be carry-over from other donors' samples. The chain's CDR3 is CASSDGAGAEAFF. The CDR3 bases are TGTGCCAGCAGTGACGGGGCCGGAGCTGAAGCTTTCTTT.